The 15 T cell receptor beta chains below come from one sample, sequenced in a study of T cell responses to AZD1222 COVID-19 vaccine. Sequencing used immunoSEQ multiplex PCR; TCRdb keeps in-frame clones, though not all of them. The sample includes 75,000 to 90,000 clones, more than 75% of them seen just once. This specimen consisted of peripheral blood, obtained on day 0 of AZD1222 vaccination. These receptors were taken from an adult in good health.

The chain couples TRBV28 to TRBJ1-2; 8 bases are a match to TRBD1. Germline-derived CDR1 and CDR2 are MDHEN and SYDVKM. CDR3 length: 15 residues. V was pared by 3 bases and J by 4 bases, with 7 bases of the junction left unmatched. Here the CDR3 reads CASSFRDRQFYGYTF. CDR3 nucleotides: TGTGCCAGCAGTTTCCGGGACAGGCAGTTCTATGGCTACACCTTC.

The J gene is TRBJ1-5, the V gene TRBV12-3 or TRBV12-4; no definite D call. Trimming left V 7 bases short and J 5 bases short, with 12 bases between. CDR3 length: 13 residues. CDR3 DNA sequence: TGTGCCAGCACTACCTTGGGAGATCAGCCCCAGCATTTT. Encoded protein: CASTTLGDQPQHF.

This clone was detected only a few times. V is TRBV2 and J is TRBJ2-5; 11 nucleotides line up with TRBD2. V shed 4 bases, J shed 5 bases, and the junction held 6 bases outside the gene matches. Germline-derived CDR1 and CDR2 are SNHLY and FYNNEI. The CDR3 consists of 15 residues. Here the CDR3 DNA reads TGTGCCAGCAGTGCAACCCGGACTAGCGGGGAGACCCAGTACTTC. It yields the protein CASSATRTSGETQYF.

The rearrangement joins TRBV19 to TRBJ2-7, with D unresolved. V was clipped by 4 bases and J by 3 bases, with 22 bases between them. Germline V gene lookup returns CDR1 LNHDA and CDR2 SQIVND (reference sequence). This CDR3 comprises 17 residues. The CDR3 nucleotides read TGTGCCAGTAGTACGGGTCCCGACACGTCGATTGGCTACGAGCAGTACTTC. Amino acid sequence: CASSTGPDTSIGYEQYF.

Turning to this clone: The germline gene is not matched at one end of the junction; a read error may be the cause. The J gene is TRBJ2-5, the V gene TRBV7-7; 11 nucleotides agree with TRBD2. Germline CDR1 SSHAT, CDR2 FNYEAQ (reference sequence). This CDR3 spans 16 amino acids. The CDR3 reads CASSYLAGGPGETQYF. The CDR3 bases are TGTGCTAGCAGCTACTTAGCGGGGGGGCCGGGAGAGACCCAGTACTTC.

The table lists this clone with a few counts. CDR3 sequence (DNA): TGTGCCAGAACACGCGACTATGGCTACACCTTC. It is translated as CARTRDYGYTF. This rearrangement joins TRBV14 to TRBJ1-2; D call uncertain. CDR3 size: 11 residues. V lost 9 bases and J 3 bases, leaving 8 bases between the germline ends. Per the germline V gene, CDR1 is SGHDN and CDR2 is FVKESK.

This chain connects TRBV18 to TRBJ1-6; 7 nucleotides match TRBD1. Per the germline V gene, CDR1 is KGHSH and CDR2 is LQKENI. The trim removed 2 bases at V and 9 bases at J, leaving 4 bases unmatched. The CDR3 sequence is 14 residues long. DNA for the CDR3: TGTGCCAGCTCACCAGGGCAGGGGGTTTCACCCCTCCACTTT. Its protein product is CASSPGQGVSPLHF.

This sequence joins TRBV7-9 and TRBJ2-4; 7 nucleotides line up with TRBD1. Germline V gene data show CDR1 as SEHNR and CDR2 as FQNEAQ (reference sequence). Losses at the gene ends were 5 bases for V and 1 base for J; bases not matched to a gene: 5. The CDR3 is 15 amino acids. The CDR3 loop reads CASSRTGTAKNIQYF. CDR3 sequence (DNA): TGTGCCAGCAGCCGGACAGGCACGGCCAAAAACATTCAGTACTTC.

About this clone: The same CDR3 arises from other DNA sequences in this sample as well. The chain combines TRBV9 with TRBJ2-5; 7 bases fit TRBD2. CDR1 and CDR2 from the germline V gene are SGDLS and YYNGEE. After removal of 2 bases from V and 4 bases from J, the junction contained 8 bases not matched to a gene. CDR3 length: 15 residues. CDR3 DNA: TGTGCCAGCAGCGTGTCCGCCGGGGGGAGAGAGACCCAGTACTTC. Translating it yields CASSVSAGGRETQYF.

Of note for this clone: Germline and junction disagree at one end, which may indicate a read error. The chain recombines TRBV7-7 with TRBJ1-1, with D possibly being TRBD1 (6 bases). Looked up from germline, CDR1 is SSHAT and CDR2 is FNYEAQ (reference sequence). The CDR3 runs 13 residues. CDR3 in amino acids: CASSMGANTEAFF. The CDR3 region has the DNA TGTGCTAGCAGCATGGGGGCCAACACTGAAGCTTTCTTT.

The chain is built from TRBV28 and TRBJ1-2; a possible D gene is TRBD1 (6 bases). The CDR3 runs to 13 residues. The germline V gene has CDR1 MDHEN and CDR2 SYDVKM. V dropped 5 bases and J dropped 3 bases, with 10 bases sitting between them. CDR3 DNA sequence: TGTGCCAGCAGTCCGGGGGCACACTATGGCTACACCTTC. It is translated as CASSPGAHYGYTF.

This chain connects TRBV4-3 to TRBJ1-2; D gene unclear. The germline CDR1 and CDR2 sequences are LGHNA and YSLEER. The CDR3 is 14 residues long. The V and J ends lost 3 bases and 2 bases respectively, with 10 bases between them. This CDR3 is CASSHPAMNYGYTF. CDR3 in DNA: TGCGCCAGCAGCCACCCGGCTATGAACTATGGCTACACCTTC.

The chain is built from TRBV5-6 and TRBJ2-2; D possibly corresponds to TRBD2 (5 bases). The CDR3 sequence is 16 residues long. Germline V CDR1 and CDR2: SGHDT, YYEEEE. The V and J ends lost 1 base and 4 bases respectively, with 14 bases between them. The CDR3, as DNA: TGTGCCAGCAGCTTGTTTTTAGTTGAGGGCACCGGGGAGCTGTTTTTT. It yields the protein CASSLFLVEGTGELFF.

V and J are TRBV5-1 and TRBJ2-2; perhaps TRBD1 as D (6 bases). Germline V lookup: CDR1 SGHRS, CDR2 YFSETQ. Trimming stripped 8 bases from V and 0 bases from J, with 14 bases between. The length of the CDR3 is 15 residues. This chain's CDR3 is CASHRDNSNTGELFF. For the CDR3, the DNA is TGCGCCAGTCACCGGGACAACTCGAACACCGGGGAGCTGTTTTTT.

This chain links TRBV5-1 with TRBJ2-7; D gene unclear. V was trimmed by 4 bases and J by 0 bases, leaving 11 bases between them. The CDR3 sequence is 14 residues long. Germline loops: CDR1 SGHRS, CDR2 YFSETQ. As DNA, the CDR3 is TGCGCCAGCAGCCAAACAGAGAGCTCCTACGAGCAGTACTTC. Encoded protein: CASSQTESSYEQYF.